A single sample gave rise to the 31 T cell receptor beta chains below, sequenced in a study of PD-1 blockade in classical Hodgkin lymphoma. Relapse was seen in all patients after autologous stem cell transplantation, and brentuximab vedotin exposure was variable. Only in-frame clones appear in the TCRdb table, and some are missing; sequencing was by immunoSEQ multiplex PCR. The profile shows over 45,000 clones, 73% of them singletons. The sequences come from peripheral blood mononuclear cells (PBMCs), collected before the second cycle of nivolumab. These receptors all come from a human donor with classical Hodgkin lymphoma.

This clone was recorded a few times. The chain uses TRBV6-1 and TRBJ2-7, with D uncertain. CDR3 length: 15 amino acids. Between the trimmed V and J ends, which lost 4 bases and 3 bases, there was a span of 16 bases. The germline V gene has CDR1 MNHNS and CDR2 SASEGT. CDR3 protein: CASSGQYDAIYEQYF. The CDR3 DNA is TGTGCCAGCAGTGGGCAGTATGACGCTATCTACGAGCAGTACTTC.

The chain joins TRBV7-8 to TRBJ2-1, with 7 positions matching TRBD2. The CDR3 sequence is 18 residues long. The J segment lost 6 bases and the V segment lost 5 bases, leaving 19 bases of the junction unmatched. Germline assignment: CDR1 SGHVS and CDR2 FQNEAQ. In DNA form, the CDR3 reads TGTGCCAGCAGCCCCTCTGCCGGGGAGGGCCTTCCAATCAATGAGCAGTTCTTC. Its protein is CASSPSAGEGLPINEQFF.

The V gene is TRBV30, the J gene TRBJ1-1; tentatively, D is TRBD1 (5 bases). The CDR3 length is 16 residues. The ends were cut back, 1 base at V and 0 bases at J, with 15 bases in the middle. CDR1 is GTSNPN, CDR2 SVGIG, per germline (reference sequence). As DNA, the CDR3 is TGTGCCTGGAGTGGTTCGGGGGGACGGGTGAACACTGAAGCTTTCTTT. Translated: CAWSGSGGRVNTEAFF. The full variable domain, completed using reference TRBV30 and TRBJ1-1, is SQTIHQWPATLVQPVGSPLSLECTVEGTSNPNLYWYRQAAGRGLQLLFYSVGIGQISSEVPQNLSASRPQDRQFILSSKKLLLSDSGFYLCAWSGSGGRVNTEAFFGQGTRLTVV.

The chain has TRBV9 and TRBJ2-1, with D maybe TRBD1 (6 bases). V gave up 5 bases and J gave up 9 bases, with 15 bases separating them. This CDR3 has 13 residues. Germline assignment: CDR1 SGDLS and CDR2 YYNGEE. The CDR3 DNA is TGTGCCAGCAGGGCAGGGGAATATGGTGAGCAGTTCTTC. Amino acids: CASRAGEYGEQFF.

This clone has a handful of counts. V and J are TRBV19 and TRBJ1-1, with 7 nucleotides matching TRBD1. CDR3 size: 14 residues. Trimming cost V 5 bases and J 5 bases; bases outside gene matches: 8. Germline CDR1 LNHDA, CDR2 SQIVND (reference sequence). Here the CDR3 reads CASSWGQLGTEAFF. The CDR3 nucleotides are TGTGCCAGTAGTTGGGGACAGTTGGGGACTGAAGCTTTCTTT.

The chain uses TRBV9 and TRBJ2-7; D gene uncertain. The germline V gene has CDR1 SGDLS and CDR2 YYNGEE. This CDR3 has 14 residues. Trimming pared 4 bases from V and 2 bases from J, leaving 13 bases between. The CDR3 nucleotides read TGTGCCAGCAGCCCTCGGATCCCGACCTACGAGCAGTACTTC. This sequence encodes CASSPRIPTYEQYF.

The rearrangement uses TRBV6-4 and TRBJ1-5; 8 bases align to TRBD1. Germline loops: CDR1 MRHNA, CDR2 SNTAGT. CDR3 size: 15 residues. V shed 4 bases and J 3 bases; nucleotides not matched to a gene: 5. CDR3 loop: CASSARTGPNQPQHF. CDR3 nucleotide sequence: TGTGCCAGCAGTGCCCGGACAGGGCCCAATCAGCCCCAGCATTTT.

V is TRBV19 and J is TRBJ2-7; tentatively, D is TRBD1 or TRBD2 (5 bases each). V was trimmed by 5 bases and J by 2 bases, leaving 10 bases between them. From germline, CDR1 is LNHDA and CDR2 SQIVND (reference sequence). The CDR3 is made up of 13 amino acids. CDR3 bases: TGTGCCAGTAGTGGGGGAGAAGCCTACGAGCAGTACTTC. It encodes CASSGGEAYEQYF. The whole variable domain, filled in from reference TRBV19 and TRBJ2-7, reads DGGITQSPKYLFRKEGQNVTLSCEQNLNHDAMYWYRQDPGQGLRLIYYSQIVNDFQKGDIAEGYSVSREKKESFPLTVTSAQKNPTAFYLCASSGGEAYEQYFGPGTRLTVT.

V and J are TRBV7-9 and TRBJ1-5; the match to TRBD1 covers 7 bases. Germline-derived CDR1 and CDR2 are SEHNR and FQNEAQ (reference sequence). CDR3 length: 16 amino acids. The J segment lost 3 bases and the V segment lost 4 bases, leaving 9 bases of the junction unmatched. DNA of the CDR3: TGTGCCAGCAGCTCATCCAACAGGGGCTCCAATCAGCCCCAGCATTTT. This gives the protein CASSSSNRGSNQPQHF.

This chain links TRBV14 with TRBJ1-1; 10 bases match TRBD1. CDR1 is SGHDN and CDR2 is FVKESK in the germline V gene. The CDR3 is made up of 21 amino acids. J lost 0 bases, V lost 1 base, and 17 bases had no gene match. The CDR3 sequence: CASSQVGKGQGKGGMNTEAFF. CDR3 coding DNA: TGTGCCAGCAGCCAAGTGGGGAAGGGACAGGGGAAGGGTGGAATGAACACTGAAGCTTTCTTT.

The rearrangement uses TRBV7-9 and TRBJ1-1, with 10 bases identical to TRBD1. CDR3 size: 15 residues. J lost 6 bases, V lost 2 bases, and 6 bases had no gene match. CDR1 is SEHNR, CDR2 FQNEAQ, per germline (reference sequence). The CDR3 DNA reads TGTGCCAGCAGCTTATTGGGGACAGGGGTTCCTGAAGCTTTCTTT. Its translation: CASSLLGTGVPEAFF.

V is TRBV15 and J is TRBJ2-7; D is unresolved. The ends were cut back, 4 bases at V and 7 bases at J, with 14 bases in the middle. The V gene's germline CDR1 is LNHNV and CDR2 YYDKDF (reference sequence). The CDR3 covers 13 residues. CDR3 bases: TGTGCCACCAGCAACCATAGCCCTGGTGAGCAGTACTTC. It translates to CATSNHSPGEQYF. The whole variable domain, filled in from reference TRBV15 and TRBJ2-7, reads DAMVIQNPRYQVTQFGKPVTLSCSQTLNHNVMYWYQQKSSQAPKLLFHYYDKDFNNEADTPDNFQSRRPNTSFCFLDIRSPGLGDTAMYLCATSNHSPGEQYFGPGTRLTVT.

The chain joins TRBV6-5 to TRBJ1-6, with 8 positions matching TRBD1. The CDR3 extends over 16 amino acids. Looked up from germline, CDR1 is MNHEY and CDR2 is SVGAGI. After removal of 0 bases from V and 14 bases from J, the junction contained 12 bases not matched to a gene. The CDR3 DNA is TGTGCCAGCAGTTACTCCCCGGGACAGGCTCTCCGGTCCCTCCACTTT. It specifies CASSYSPGQALRSLHF.

V and J are TRBV11-2 and TRBJ1-1, with TRBD1 matching over 7 bases. Germline lookup yields CDR1 SGHAT and CDR2 FQNNGV. The V segment lost 3 bases and the J segment 6 bases; nucleotides outside the gene matches: 7. The CDR3 is made up of 14 amino acids. The CDR3 spells CASSFRGGFAEAFF. The CDR3 coding sequence is TGTGCCAGCAGCTTCAGGGGGGGGTTCGCTGAAGCTTTCTTT.

V and J are TRBV19 and TRBJ2-2; 12 bases align to TRBD2. With 2 bases clipped from V and 5 bases from J, the junction kept 3 bases outside the gene matches. The germline CDR1 and CDR2 sequences are LNHDA and SQIVND (reference sequence). CDR3 length: 16 residues. The CDR3 DNA follows: TGTGCCAGTAGTATAAGCCTAGCGGGAGGGACCGGGGAGCTGTTTTTT. Translated, it gives CASSISLAGGTGELFF. Full variable domain (rest looked up from reference TRBV19 and TRBJ2-2): DGGITQSPKYLFRKEGQNVTLSCEQNLNHDAMYWYRQDPGQGLRLIYYSQIVNDFQKGDIAEGYSVSREKKESFPLTVTSAQKNPTAFYLCASSISLAGGTGELFFGEGSRLTVL.

This rearrangement joins TRBV7-2 to TRBJ2-7, with 11 bases lining up with TRBD2. V shed 6 bases, J shed 2 bases, and the junction held 6 bases outside the gene matches. Germline-derived CDR1 and CDR2 are SGHTA and FQGNSA. This CDR3 has 15 amino acids. CDR3 DNA: TGTGCCAGCAGGATGGGACTAGCGGCAACCTACGAGCAGTACTTC. Translated: CASRMGLAATYEQYF.

This clone was counted a single time. The gene calls are TRBV28 and TRBJ2-7, with 7 bases identical to TRBD1. CDR3 size: 15 residues. Germline V gene data show CDR1 as MDHEN and CDR2 as SYDVKM. V was clipped by 5 bases and J by 2 bases; unmatched bases: 9. The CDR3 DNA reads as TGTGCCAGCAGTGGCCGGGACAGAGTACCCTACGAGCAGTACTTC. Translation: CASSGRDRVPYEQYF.

J is TRBJ1-1 and V is TRBV28; D unclear. Germline-derived CDR1 and CDR2 are MDHEN and SYDVKM. The CDR3 loop spans 8 amino acids. V was pared by 11 bases and J by 4 bases, with 2 bases between. As DNA, the CDR3 is TGTGCCCCCACTGAAGCTTTCTTT. Its translation is CAPTEAFF.

The chain combines TRBV10-3 with TRBJ2-4; 11 bases align to TRBD2. With V trimmed by 6 bases and J by 0 bases, 10 bases remained unmatched. Germline CDR1 and CDR2: ENHRY and SYGVKD. The CDR3 is 18 amino acids. CDR3 coding DNA: TGTGCCATCAGCCCGGGACTAGCGGTACTAGAAGCCAAAAACATTCAGTACTTC. This encodes CAISPGLAVLEAKNIQYF.

The gene calls are TRBV2 and TRBJ2-7; D is undetermined. Trimming removed 10 bases from V and 2 bases from J, with 12 bases in between. In germline, CDR1 is SNHLY, CDR2 FYNNEI. The length of the CDR3 is 12 residues. The CDR3 DNA reads TGTGCCACCCGGACGGAAACCTACGAGCAGTACTTC. Amino acid sequence: CATRTETYEQYF.

In the case of this clone: The same CDR3 is also encoded by other DNA sequences in this sample. The chain links TRBV9 to TRBJ2-7, with D maybe TRBD2 (6 bases). CDR3 length: 13 residues. V was pared by 0 bases and J by 3 bases, with 7 bases between. From germline, CDR1 is SGDLS and CDR2 YYNGEE. The CDR3 spells CASSVVGGYEQYF. CDR3 bases: TGTGCCAGCAGCGTAGTGGGGGGCTACGAGCAGTACTTC.

Here the CDR3 DNA reads TGTGCCAGCAGCGGGGTGATGTGGGATACGCAGTATTTT. It is translated as CASSGVMWDTQYF. The J gene is TRBJ2-3, the V gene TRBV9; D unclear. The CDR3 covers 13 residues. V gave up 3 bases and J gave up 6 bases, with 11 bases separating them. Germline CDR1 and CDR2: SGDLS and YYNGEE.

This clone was seen a few times. The chain is built from TRBV4-1 and TRBJ1-5, with TRBD1 as a possible D gene (5 bases). The CDR3 has 15 amino acids. Trimming pared 0 bases from V and 7 bases from J, leaving 13 bases between. Germline V gene lookup returns CDR1 MGHRA and CDR2 YSYEKL. CDR3 nucleotides: TGCGCCAGCAGCCAAGATGCAGGGTTTCGACAGCCCCAGCATTTT. Protein product: CASSQDAGFRQPQHF.

The rearrangement uses TRBV2 and TRBJ1-1, with 10 bases matching TRBD1. J gave up 4 bases and V 5 bases, and 7 bases lay outside the gene matches. The CDR3 has 15 amino acids. Germline V gives CDR1 SNHLY, CDR2 FYNNEI. This CDR3 reads CASSLTGTGATEAFF. CDR3 nucleotides: TGTGCCAGCAGTCTTACCGGGACAGGGGCCACTGAAGCTTTCTTT.

This chain connects TRBV6-6 to TRBJ2-5; D gene unclear. The V end lost 3 bases, the J end lost 5 bases, and 7 bases lay between the germline ends. Germline CDR1 is MNHNY and CDR2 is SVGAGI (reference sequence). This CDR3 is built from 12 residues. The CDR3 sequence is CASSYYGETQYF. The CDR3, as DNA: TGTGCCAGCAGTTATTATGGCGAGACCCAGTACTTC.

This clone was picked up a small number of times. The V call is TRBV29-1, the J call TRBJ2-1; D unresolved. Germline-derived CDR1 and CDR2 are SQVTM and ANQGSEA. V lost 0 bases and J 7 bases, leaving 4 bases between the germline ends. The CDR3 consists of 11 residues. The CDR3 DNA follows: TGCAGCGTTGAAGATTCGAATGAGCAGTTCTTC. Residues: CSVEDSNEQFF.

This clone occurred once. V usage is TRBV7-9 and J usage is TRBJ2-5; a weak D match, TRBD2 (6 bases). Trimming took 5 bases from V and 5 from J, leaving 24 bases between them. Germline V gene data show CDR1 as SEHNR and CDR2 as FQNEAQ (reference sequence). This CDR3 is 17 amino acids long. The CDR3 nucleotides are TGTGCCAGCAGCCCTGGGGAGAGCGGGCTGGGGAGGGAGACCCAGTACTTC. Encoded protein: CASSPGESGLGRETQYF. The whole variable domain, remainder taken from reference TRBV7-9 and TRBJ2-5, is DTGVSQNPRHKITKRGQNVTFRCDPISEHNRLYWYRQTLGQGPEFLTYFQNEAQLEKSRLLSDRFSAERPKGSFSTLEIQRTEQGDSAMYLCASSPGESGLGRETQYFGPGTRLLVL.

The chain has TRBV25-1 and TRBJ1-1; no clear D. This CDR3 comprises 13 residues. Germline CDR1 and CDR2: MGHDK and SYGVNS. The ends were cut back, 4 bases at V and 2 bases at J, with 8 bases in the middle. The chain's CDR3 is CASSGPGNTEAFF. The CDR3 bases are TGTGCCAGCAGTGGACCGGGAAACACTGAAGCTTTCTTT.

This chain joins TRBV11-2 and TRBJ1-5; tentative D call: TRBD1 (6 bases). Trimming removed 5 bases from V and 1 base from J, with 12 bases in between. The CDR3 totals 15 residues. Germline loops: CDR1 SGHAT, CDR2 FQNNGV. CDR3 sequence (DNA): TGTGCCAGCAGCCCCCTGACAGGAAGCAATCAGCCCCAGCATTTT. It yields the protein CASSPLTGSNQPQHF.

On this clone itself: Additional DNA sequences in this sample encode the identical CDR3. V gene TRBV30 combines with J gene TRBJ1-1; 7 bases align to TRBD1. V shed 2 bases, J shed 0 bases, and the junction held 3 bases outside the gene matches. Germline-derived CDR1 and CDR2 are GTSNPN and SVGIG (reference sequence). The CDR3 is 14 residues long. The CDR3 DNA reads as TGTGCCTGGAGTTGGACAGGAATGAACACTGAAGCTTTCTTT. Encoded protein: CAWSWTGMNTEAFF.

The chain couples TRBV7-2 to TRBJ2-7; 12 bases align to TRBD2. Trimming cost V 5 bases and J 2 bases; bases outside gene matches: 4. CDR1 is SGHTA, CDR2 FQGNSA, per germline. This CDR3 spans 15 amino acids. Here the CDR3 reads CASSLLAGGTYEQYF. In DNA, the CDR3 is TGTGCCAGCAGCCTCCTAGCGGGAGGGACCTACGAGCAGTACTTC.